This T cell receptor (beta chain) was found in a study of CD8 T cells in ankylosing spondylitis. Findings of the study overall: Relatively scarce in peripheral blood, disease-linked clones were CD8+. Apparently characteristic of ankylosing spondylitis blood was a TCR beta motif (roughly 8 highly homologous variants).

The germline V gene encodes CDR1 LGHNA and CDR2 YNFKEQ. With V trimmed by 3 bases and J by 10 bases, 11 bases remained unmatched. There are 15 residues in the CDR3. In its sample, this clonotype was seen a few times. Its antigen is not identified. MiXCR, applied by TCRdb to the 5' RACE reads, yields one record per CDR3 protein. This table has fewer than 750,000 distinct CDR3 sequences, 15% to 20% appearing once. The TCR sequence derives from a male donor with ankylosing spondylitis. The V call is TRBV4-2, the J call TRBJ2-1; 8 nucleotides line up with TRBD2. The material sequenced was blood, either unsorted or a sorted T cell fraction (not recorded which). CDR3 bases: TGTGCCAGCAGCCAGCCCGGGACTAGTATTGGCGAGCAGTTCTTC. This encodes CASSQPGTSIGEQFF.